This T cell receptor (beta chain) was sequenced in a study of CD8+ T cells in alopecia areata. Background on the study: People stayed on tofacitinib for 6 to 18 months, then stopped the drug for 6 months. The study's findings and limits: Alopecia totalis/universalis scalp especially showed more expanded CD8+ clones than normal scalp.

Specimens obtained from alopecia areata patients comprised lesional scalp punch biopsies and peripheral blood. CDR1 and CDR2 (germline): SGHDT, YYEEEE. Trimming took off 1 base at V and 5 bases at J, with 16 bases between the two ends. The CDR3 has 15 amino acids. Comment on this clone: Its antigen remains unknown.

Sequencing used cDNA as its template, made by extracting RNA and reverse transcribing it. Clones were sequenced by immunoSEQ multiplex PCR, and TCRdb holds only the in-frame ones, with some missing. The sample yields 120,000 or so clones, about two fifths seen once. The chain links TRBV5-6 to TRBJ2-7, with a weak D call TRBD1 (7 bases). This clonotype was sampled from a human donor with alopecia areata. The material sequenced was CD4+ T cells sorted from blood. CDR3 in DNA: TGTGCCAGCAGCTTGTCAGGGGGGCGAAGAGACGAGCAGTACTTC. This gives the protein CASSLSGGRRDEQYF.